The 21 T cell receptor beta chains below were found in one sample sequenced in a study of cytomegalovirus exposure and HLA in healthy donors. PCR employed 60 Vbeta and 13 Jbeta primers. TCRdb's copy holds only in-frame clones and misses some; the assay was immunoSEQ multiplex PCR. This listing includes over 45,000 clones. Sequenced: PBMCs. Source of these receptors: a young woman in good health and CMV-seronegative.

This rearrangement joins TRBV4-1 to TRBJ2-1, with TRBD2 matching 9 bases. V gave up 0 bases and J gave up 1 base; unmatched junction bases: 1. This CDR3 has 16 residues. CDR1 and CDR2 from the germline V gene are MGHRA and YSYEKL. The CDR3 bases are TGCGCCAGCAGCCAAGAGGGACTAGCTTCCTACAATGAGCAGTTCTTC. Translated, it gives CASSQEGLASYNEQFF.

This sequence joins TRBV9 and TRBJ2-1, with 9 bases fitting TRBD2. Germline V CDR1 and CDR2: SGDLS, YYNGEE. V shed 4 bases and J 2 bases; nucleotides not matched to a gene: 4. This CDR3 is 15 amino acids long. Here the CDR3 DNA reads TGTGCCAGCAGCTATAGCGGGAGCCCCTACAATGAGCAGTTCTTC. It encodes CASSYSGSPYNEQFF. Together with reference TRBV9 and TRBJ2-1, the CDR3 gives the full variable domain: DSGVTQTPKHLITATGQRVTLRCSPRSGDLSVYWYQQSLDQGLQFLIQYYNGEERAKGNILERFSAQQFPDLHSELNLSSLELGDSALYFCASSYSGSPYNEQFFGPGTRLTVL.

V and J are TRBV18 and TRBJ1-5; unclear D gene. The CDR3 sequence is 15 residues long. CDR1 is KGHSH and CDR2 is LQKENI in the germline V gene. Trimming shortened V by 1 base and J by 3 bases, and 10 bases separated the two germline ends. CDR3 loop: CASSPLSDSNQPQHF. CDR3 coding DNA: TGTGCCAGCTCACCACTCAGTGACTCCAATCAGCCCCAGCATTTT.

The chain is built from TRBV18 and TRBJ2-6, with D perhaps matching TRBD1 (6 bases). Per the germline V gene, CDR1 is KGHSH and CDR2 is LQKENI. Trimming cost V 4 bases and J 0 bases, with 16 bases left between them. There are 18 residues in the CDR3. The CDR3: CASSQVWDTTSGANVLTF. CDR3 coding DNA: TGTGCCAGCTCACAGGTCTGGGACACCACCTCTGGGGCCAACGTCCTGACTTTC.

This chain links TRBV4-2 with TRBJ1-6; 9 nucleotides agree with TRBD1. Germline assignment: CDR1 LGHNA and CDR2 YNFKEQ. Losses at the gene ends were 2 bases for V and 11 bases for J; bases not matched to a gene: 13. CDR3 size: 17 residues. The CDR3 is CASSQKLSGTGIPPLHF. The DNA of the CDR3 is TGTGCCAGCAGCCAAAAACTTTCCGGGACAGGGATCCCACCCCTCCACTTT.

The chain combines TRBV6-5 with TRBJ1-6, with D hard to call. Germline values: CDR1 MNHEY, CDR2 SVGAGI. V shed 0 bases and J shed 7 bases, with 7 bases lying between them. The CDR3 runs 14 residues. The CDR3 sequence is CASSYSVRNSPLHF. The DNA for the CDR3 is TGTGCCAGCAGTTACTCGGTCAGAAATTCACCCCTCCACTTT.

In regard to this clone: The same CDR3 is also encoded by other DNA sequences in this sample. J is TRBJ1-2 and V is TRBV28, with 9 bases that match TRBD1. Germline V gives CDR1 MDHEN, CDR2 SYDVKM. The CDR3 is made up of 16 amino acids. V shed 3 bases and J 5 bases; nucleotides not matched to a gene: 10. This chain's CDR3 is CASSFLPGQGSYGYTF. The CDR3 DNA reads TGTGCCAGCAGTTTCTTGCCAGGACAGGGGAGTTATGGCTACACCTTC.

The CDR3 coding sequence is TGTGCCAGCAGTGAAGGTGTCAGAAAGATTAACACTGAAGCTTTCTTT. Its protein product is CASSEGVRKINTEAFF. The V call is TRBV2, the J call TRBJ1-1, with unresolved D. V dropped 1 base and J dropped 2 bases, with 14 bases sitting between them. Germline V lookup: CDR1 SNHLY, CDR2 FYNNEI. The CDR3 has 16 amino acids.

The genes are TRBV5-1 and TRBJ2-7; D unresolved. Germline V gene sequence: CDR1 SGHRS, CDR2 YFSETQ. V was shortened by 5 bases and J by 0 bases, with 12 bases between the two germline ends. The CDR3 has 14 amino acids. The CDR3 coding sequence is TGCGCCAGCAGACTCCGCGTTAGCTCCTACGAGCAGTACTTC. Encoded protein: CASRLRVSSYEQYF.

The genes are TRBV6-5 and TRBJ1-1; 8 bases are a match to TRBD1. The CDR3 spans 11 residues. CDR1 is MNHEY and CDR2 is SVGAGI in the germline V gene. Trimming at V came to 3 bases and at J to 10 bases, leaving 1 base not matched to a gene. The chain's CDR3 is CASSYGQGAFF. CDR3 in DNA: TGTGCCAGCAGTTATGGACAGGGAGCTTTCTTT.

The gene calls are TRBV5-1 and TRBJ1-6; the match to TRBD1 covers 9 bases. Germline V gene lookup returns CDR1 SGHRS and CDR2 YFSETQ. J lost 9 bases, V lost 3 bases, and 4 bases had no gene match. The CDR3 is made up of 14 amino acids. Here the CDR3 DNA reads TGCGCCAGCAGCTCGGGACAGGGAGCTTCACCCCTCCACTTT. As protein: CASSSGQGASPLHF.

This chain joins TRBV11-3 and TRBJ2-7; D possibly corresponds to TRBD2 (6 bases). Trimming removed 0 bases from V and 3 bases from J, with 9 bases in between. Per germline, CDR1 SGHNT and CDR2 YENEEA. This CDR3 spans 14 amino acids. The CDR3 bases are TGTGCCAGCAGCTTAGAAGGGGAGGTCTACGAGCAGTACTTC. Protein: CASSLEGEVYEQYF.

This rearrangement joins TRBV5-1 to TRBJ1-6, with D maybe TRBD1 (6 bases). The CDR3 is 14 residues long. The germline gives CDR1 SGHRS, CDR2 YFSETQ. V lost 0 bases to trimming and J lost 10 bases, with 11 bases between them. CDR3 DNA: TGCGCCAGCAGCTTGGAGGGGGTTAGGTCACCCCTCCACTTT. It translates to CASSLEGVRSPLHF.

The chain recombines TRBV6-5 with TRBJ1-1; a possible D gene is TRBD1 (5 bases). Trimming left V 7 bases short and J 3 bases short, with 15 bases between. The CDR3 is 14 residues long. Germline CDR1 MNHEY, CDR2 SVGAGI. The CDR3 protein is CASTTGVSDTEAFF. DNA of the CDR3: TGTGCCAGCACCACGGGGGTGTCGGACACTGAAGCTTTCTTT.

The rearrangement joins TRBV6-1 to TRBJ2-7, with 11 bases matching TRBD2. Germline lookup yields CDR1 MNHNS and CDR2 SASEGT. The CDR3 is made up of 15 amino acids. The V gene end was trimmed by 7 bases and the J gene end by 4 bases; junction bases not matched to a gene: 9. The CDR3 is CASNWDSGGGYEQYF. The CDR3 DNA is TGTGCCAGCAACTGGGATAGCGGGGGGGGGTACGAGCAGTACTTC.

The chain recombines TRBV7-9 with TRBJ1-2; D is unresolved. With 1 base removed from V and 2 bases from J, the gap between germline ends came to 14 bases. The CDR3 runs 16 residues. CDR1 is SEHNR and CDR2 is FQNEAQ in the germline V gene (reference sequence). In DNA form, the CDR3 reads TGTGCCAGCAGCTTAGGCCTTACTCTTCACAACTATGGCTACACCTTC. Translating gives CASSLGLTLHNYGYTF.

This rearrangement joins TRBV4-2 to TRBJ2-3; 14 bases map to TRBD2. The junction had 3 bases not matched to a gene; V was cut back by 1 base and J by 0 bases. CDR1 is LGHNA, CDR2 YNFKEQ, per germline. This CDR3 is 18 amino acids long. The CDR3 region has the DNA TGTGCCAGCAGCCAAGGACTAGCGGGGGGGCCTAGCACAGATACGCAGTATTTT. Amino acids: CASSQGLAGGPSTDTQYF.

The rearrangement joins TRBV5-6 to TRBJ2-7; the D gene is possibly TRBD2 (5 bases). The germline V and J ends were trimmed by 2 bases and 9 bases, with 18 bases remaining between them. Per germline, CDR1 SGHDT and CDR2 YYEEEE. The CDR3 has 14 amino acids. As DNA, the CDR3 is TGTGCCAGCAGCTTCGAAAGGGAGAAATATCGGCAGTACTTC. Protein product: CASSFEREKYRQYF.

The chain employs TRBV5-8 and TRBJ1-2; D gene unclear. This CDR3 is built from 14 residues. Trimming pared 4 bases from V and 7 bases from J, leaving 17 bases between. CDR1 is SGHTS and CDR2 is YDEGEE in the germline V gene. The CDR3 protein is CASSLRQAAAGYTF. CDR3 DNA sequence: TGTGCCAGCAGCCTCCGACAAGCCGCTGCTGGCTACACCTTC.

The genes are TRBV6-4 and TRBJ2-3, with TRBD2 as a possible D gene (5 bases). V was clipped by 7 bases and J by 8 bases, with 22 bases between them. Germline V gene lookup returns CDR1 MRHNA and CDR2 SNTAGT. The CDR3 runs 15 residues. The CDR3 DNA sequence: TGTGCCAGCACCCCCGAGGGAAGGGAGTCGGGTACGCAGTATTTT. This sequence encodes CASTPEGRESGTQYF.

CDR3 nucleotide sequence: TGTGCCAGCATCCCCTCGGAAGGCCCTAGGGGTGAGCAGTTCTTC. Residues: CASIPSEGPRGEQFF. This chain connects TRBV25-1 to TRBJ2-1, with D perhaps matching TRBD1 (5 bases). Per germline, CDR1 MGHDK and CDR2 SYGVNS. Trimming left V 7 bases short and J 9 bases short, with 22 bases between. This CDR3 comprises 15 residues.